Following are 13 T cell receptor beta chains from one sample sequenced in a study of B cell selection in AIRE deficiency. Data came from immunoSEQ multiplex PCR; TCRdb stores just in-frame clones and leaves some out. Of 20,000 to 25,000 clones detected, less than 95% appear once; the ten largest clones hold 2%. The regulatory T cell sort gate was CD4+CD25hiCD127low/negative. The sequencing sample was made of Tregs sorted from PBMCs. These receptors all come from a human donor with AIRE deficiency.

The V and J genes are TRBV9 and TRBJ1-2; 7 nucleotides line up with TRBD1. J gave up 4 bases and V 4 bases, and 7 bases lay outside the gene matches. CDR3 size: 14 residues. Per germline, CDR1 SGDLS and CDR2 YYNGEE. The CDR3 nucleotides are TGTGCCAGCAGCCCTCGACAGGGTGGCTATGGCTACACCTTC. The encoded protein is CASSPRQGGYGYTF.

V usage is TRBV28 and J usage is TRBJ1-1; tentative D call: TRBD1 (6 bases). The CDR3 has 16 amino acids. V lost 3 bases to trimming and J lost 2 bases, with 16 bases between them. Per germline, CDR1 MDHEN and CDR2 SYDVKM. CDR3 loop: CASSFKGGVVNTEAFF. CDR3 DNA: TGTGCCAGCAGTTTTAAGGGGGGGGTTGTAAACACTGAAGCTTTCTTT.

CDR3: CASSLAPSGNTDTQYF. CDR3 DNA sequence: TGTGCCAGCAGCTTAGCGCCTAGCGGGAACACAGATACGCAGTATTTT. The J gene is TRBJ2-3, the V gene TRBV7-8, with 9 bases that match TRBD2. The CDR3 has 16 amino acids. The germline V gene encodes CDR1 SGHVS and CDR2 FQNEAQ. The V gene end was trimmed by 0 bases and the J gene end by 2 bases; junction bases not matched to a gene: 3.

To note about this clone: Relative to the germline gene, one junction end is altered; a read error may explain this. Written as DNA, the CDR3 is TGTGCCATCGGTGAAACTAGCGGGAGGGCCAAGTACGAGCAGTACTTC. As protein: CAIGETSGRAKYEQYF. The genes are TRBV10-3 and TRBJ2-7; 13 bases are a match to TRBD2. The CDR3 extends over 16 amino acids. Germline V CDR1 and CDR2: ENHRY, SYGVKD.

The chain is built from TRBV6-6 and TRBJ1-5; 8 nucleotides align to TRBD1. V lost 6 bases and J lost 3; bases outside the gene matches: 4. CDR1 and CDR2 from the germline V gene are MNHNY and SVGAGI (reference sequence). The CDR3 covers 14 residues. The CDR3 loop reads CASRRTGHNQPQHF. The CDR3 DNA is TGTGCCAGCAGGCGGACAGGGCACAATCAGCCCCAGCATTTT.

The chain is built from TRBV7-2 and TRBJ1-3; D unclear. The CDR3 spans 13 residues. Per the germline V gene, CDR1 is SGHTA and CDR2 is FQGNSA. Trimming pared 8 bases from V and 1 base from J, leaving 9 bases between. DNA for the CDR3: TGTGCCAGCGGGTCCCTATCTGGAAACACCATATATTTT. Translated, it gives CASGSLSGNTIYF.

This rearrangement joins TRBV5-1 to TRBJ2-3, with D perhaps matching TRBD1 or TRBD2 (5 bases each). V lost 0 bases and J 4 bases, leaving 12 bases between the germline ends. From germline, CDR1 is SGHRS and CDR2 YFSETQ. The CDR3 has 15 residues. Here the CDR3 reads CASSLGGTDADTQYF. In DNA form, the CDR3 reads TGCGCCAGCAGCTTGGGAGGGACCGACGCAGATACGCAGTATTTT.

The chain uses TRBV29-1 and TRBJ2-7; D tentatively fits TRBD1 or TRBD2 (6 bases each). The CDR3 has 12 residues. The germline V gene encodes CDR1 SQVTM and CDR2 ANQGSEA. V dropped 4 bases and J dropped 8 bases, with 15 bases sitting between them. The CDR3: CSVVSVGGKQYF. CDR3 DNA sequence: TGCAGCGTTGTGAGCGTCGGGGGCAAGCAGTACTTC.

In DNA, the CDR3 is TGCGCCAGCAGCCAAGATGGGACTAGCGGGAGTACGCAGTATTTT. It translates to CASSQDGTSGSTQYF. V and J are TRBV4-3 and TRBJ2-3, with TRBD2 identical over 14 bases. CDR3 length: 15 residues. The J segment lost 8 bases and the V segment lost 0 bases, leaving 1 base of the junction unmatched. In germline, CDR1 is LGHNA, CDR2 YSLEER.

The gene calls are TRBV27 and TRBJ2-2; TRBD1 matches at 12 bases. The V segment lost 0 bases and the J segment 6 bases; nucleotides outside the gene matches: 5. CDR1 and CDR2 (germline): MNHEY, SMNVEV (reference sequence). This CDR3 is built from 17 residues. The CDR3, as DNA: TGTGCCAGCAGTTTATCGGGGGGACAGGGGGCGCCCGGGGAGCTGTTTTTT. It specifies CASSLSGGQGAPGELFF.

The chain is built from TRBV6-5 and TRBJ2-2; weak D call: TRBD2 (5 bases). CDR1 and CDR2 from the germline V gene are MNHEY and SVGAGI. V was clipped by 8 bases and J by 3 bases, with 13 bases between them. The CDR3 sequence is 14 residues long. CDR3 nucleotide sequence: TGTGCCAGCTGTGGAGGAGCTTACACCGGGGAGCTGTTTTTT. It translates to CASCGGAYTGELFF.

J is TRBJ2-3 and V is TRBV4-3, with a weak D call TRBD2 (6 bases). The CDR3 is 13 amino acids. V was pared by 0 bases and J by 8 bases, with 9 bases between. Germline loops: CDR1 LGHNA, CDR2 YSLEER. In nucleotides, the CDR3 is TGCGCCAGCAGCCAAGAGCAGGAGGGTACGCAGTATTTT. The encoded protein is CASSQEQEGTQYF.

The V gene is TRBV27, the J gene TRBJ2-1, with 9 nucleotides matching TRBD2. The germline V gene encodes CDR1 MNHEY and CDR2 SMNVEV (reference sequence). This CDR3 comprises 12 residues. Trimming cost V 8 bases and J 10 bases; bases outside gene matches: 6. For the CDR3, the DNA is TGTGCCAGCTCCGATCTAGCGGGAGAGCAGTTCTTC. Protein product: CASSDLAGEQFF.